This TCR beta chain came from a study of Ad26.COV2.S vaccination and SARS-CoV-2 variants. Broader study findings: Vaccine recipients showed a spike-specific TCR breadth that was higher than in placebo recipients.

Only in-frame clones appear in the TCRdb table, and some are missing; sequencing was by immunoSEQ multiplex PCR. The data hold more than 300,000 clones, with around 89% observed a single time. As regards this clone: Its specificity is not known.

CDR3 size: 13 residues. V was shortened by 6 bases and J by 5 bases, with 13 bases between the two germline ends. Germline V gives CDR1 MRHNA, CDR2 SNTAGT. Treatment: around 19 received Ad26.COV2.S at low or high dose, single or two shots; several received placebo; per-sample allocation not given. Day 63 following the first vaccine or placebo injection was when the samples were taken. The source is a person aged 18 to 59 who received the Ad26.COV2.S COVID-19 vaccine or a placebo. This sample comprised peripheral blood, obtained in a trial of Ad26.COV2.S vaccine versus placebo. The chain is built from TRBV6-4 and TRBJ1-1, with D possibly TRBD1 on 5 matching bases. CDR3: CASSRDSGTEAFF. The CDR3, as DNA: TGTGCCAGCAGCCGAGACTCAGGGACTGAAGCTTTCTTT.